Listed here is a single TCR beta chain. Its antigen is still unknown. The CDR3 is 13 residues long. Germline assignment: CDR1 SQVTM and CDR2 ANQGSEA. Germline trimming cut 6 bases from V and 2 bases from J; bases unmatched to any gene: 6. This record belongs to a study of cytomegalovirus exposure and HLA in healthy donors. Study-level findings and limits: It was found in a later analysis that first-cohort TCR clusters tended to co-occur in the 90 to 150 validation repertoires. Reportedly, cytomegalovirus status was diagnosed with high sensitivity and specificity.

Produced via immunoSEQ multiplex PCR; TCRdb's table is partial and in-frame only. Here the sample spans roughly 56,000 clones, roughly nine tenths being singletons. V and J are TRBV29-1 and TRBJ2-7; the match to TRBD1 covers 8 bases. Material for sequencing was PBMCs. The sequence derives from a woman younger than 45 in good health and CMV-seronegative. The CDR3 coding sequence is TGCAGCGTCCGACAGGGGAGGACCTACGAGCAGTACTTC. Translated: CSVRQGRTYEQYF.